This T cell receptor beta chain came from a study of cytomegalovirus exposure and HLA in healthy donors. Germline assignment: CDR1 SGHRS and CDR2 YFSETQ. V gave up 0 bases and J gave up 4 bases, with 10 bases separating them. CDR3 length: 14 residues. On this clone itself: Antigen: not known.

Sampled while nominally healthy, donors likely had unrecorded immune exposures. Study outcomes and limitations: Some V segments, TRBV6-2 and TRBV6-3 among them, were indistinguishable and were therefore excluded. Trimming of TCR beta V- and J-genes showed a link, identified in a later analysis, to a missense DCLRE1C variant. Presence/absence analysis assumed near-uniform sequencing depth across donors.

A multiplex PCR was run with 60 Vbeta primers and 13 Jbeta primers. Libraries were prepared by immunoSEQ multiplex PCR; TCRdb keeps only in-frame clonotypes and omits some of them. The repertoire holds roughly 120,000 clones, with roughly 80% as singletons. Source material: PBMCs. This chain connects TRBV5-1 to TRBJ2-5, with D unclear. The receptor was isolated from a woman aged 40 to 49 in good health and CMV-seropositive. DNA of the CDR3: TGCGCCAGCAGCTTGGGGCCGCCCTCAGAGACCCAGTACTTC. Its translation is CASSLGPPSETQYF.